What follows describes a single T cell receptor (beta chain). Its matching antigen is unknown. This entry comes from a study of cytomegalovirus exposure and HLA in healthy donors. Overall study context: About 84% of around 390 genotyped donors fell in the Caucasian-associated ancestry cluster. Broader study findings: An analysis that was carried out later associated 16,000 or so TCR beta sequences with HLA alleles at 0.05 false discovery rate.

Germline assignment: CDR1 SNHLY and CDR2 FYNNEI. The CDR3 length is 13 residues. PCR amplification relied on 60 Vbeta primers (plus 13 Jbeta primers). The assay was immunoSEQ multiplex PCR, and TCRdb's table has in-frame clones only and misses some. The data show tens of thousands of clones, with about three quarters seen just once and about 14% held by the top ten. This chain connects TRBV2 to TRBJ2-5, with a weak D call TRBD2 (5 bases). The last part of the DNA fits TRBJ2-7 better; the J call may be wrong. This clonotype was sampled from a woman in her forties or fifties in good health and CMV-seropositive. Sequencing used PBMCs. CDR3 in amino acids: CASRGSGSYEQYF. In nucleotides, the CDR3 is TGTGCCAGCAGGGGGAGCGGATCCTACGAGCAGTACTTC.